This entry lists 7 T cell receptor beta chains sequenced from one sample in a study of blood T cell repertoires in COVID-19. Some clones are missing from TCRdb's copy, which holds only in-frame ones; the method was immunoSEQ multiplex PCR. The data contain a few hundred thousand clones, 65% to 90% of them seen just once; the ten biggest clones take up about 2.4%. The sequenced material came from peripheral blood. Every receptor here comes from a woman in her 70s with COVID-19, enrolled during active disease.

This rearrangement joins TRBV6-5 to TRBJ1-1; D not resolved. Trimming shortened V by 2 bases and J by 0 bases, and 7 bases separated the two germline ends. The CDR3 has 14 amino acids. Looked up from germline, CDR1 is MNHEY and CDR2 is SVGAGI. The CDR3 DNA follows: TGTGCCAGCAGTTACGGCAGTCTGAACACTGAAGCTTTCTTT. This sequence encodes CASSYGSLNTEAFF.

V is TRBV6-5 and J is TRBJ2-7, with a weak D call TRBD1 (6 bases). Germline lookup yields CDR1 MNHEY and CDR2 SVGAGI. This CDR3 is 15 amino acids long. V gave up 2 bases and J gave up 2 bases, with 13 bases separating them. The CDR3 nucleotides are TGTGCCAGCAGTTACAGCCACAGGGCTGCCTACGAGCAGTACTTC. Residues: CASSYSHRAAYEQYF.

The gene calls are TRBV5-3 and TRBJ2-7; the D is unclear. TRBV5-3 is identified as an open reading frame with a role that is uncertain. Trimming stripped 2 bases from V and 4 bases from J, with 13 bases between. The CDR3 is 14 amino acids. The CDR3 loop reads CARSFSYLHYEQYF. CDR3 DNA: TGTGCCAGAAGCTTTAGCTACCTACATTACGAGCAGTACTTC.

The rearrangement joins TRBV19 to TRBJ2-1; the D is unclear. Germline CDR1 and CDR2: LNHDA and SQIVND (reference sequence). The V end lost 1 base, the J end lost 8 bases, and 9 bases lay between the germline ends. The CDR3 sequence is 13 residues long. DNA of the CDR3: TGTGCCAGTAGTATAGGAAGAGGCGATGAGCAGTTCTTC. Translating gives CASSIGRGDEQFF. The variable domain in full, completed from reference TRBV19 and TRBJ2-1, reads DGGITQSPKYLFRKEGQNVTLSCEQNLNHDAMYWYRQDPGQGLRLIYYSQIVNDFQKGDIAEGYSVSREKKESFPLTVTSAQKNPTAFYLCASSIGRGDEQFFGPGTRLTVL.

The gene calls are TRBV7-2 and TRBJ2-7; perhaps TRBD1 as D (6 bases). This CDR3 comprises 16 residues. V lost 1 base, J lost 0 bases, and 13 bases lay in between. Germline CDR1 reads SGHTA; CDR2 reads FQGNSA. The CDR3 sequence: CASSLVGTGPSYEQYF. CDR3 in DNA: TGTGCCAGCAGCTTAGTGGGTACAGGGCCCTCCTACGAGCAGTACTTC.

The genes are TRBV5-8 and TRBJ1-3; TRBD1 is a possible D gene (6 bases). Looked up from germline, CDR1 is SGHTS and CDR2 is YDEGEE. V dropped 4 bases and J dropped 8 bases, with 13 bases sitting between them. This CDR3 region has 13 residues. The CDR3 DNA sequence: TGTGCCAGCAGCCTCCGAGGGGGAGACACCATATATTTT. Amino acid sequence: CASSLRGGDTIYF. Filled out from reference TRBV5-8 and TRBJ1-3, the complete variable domain reads EAGVTQSPTHLIKTRGQQATLRCSPISGHTSVYWYQQALGLGLQFLLWYDEGEERNRGNFPPRFSGRQFPNYSSELNVNALELEDSALYLCASSLRGGDTIYFGEGSWLTVV.

The rearrangement links TRBV15 to TRBJ2-3; the D gene is possibly TRBD2 (5 bases). CDR1 LNHNV and CDR2 YYDKDF come from the germline V gene (reference sequence). The CDR3 consists of 16 residues. V gave up 4 bases and J gave up 0 bases, with 14 bases separating them. The CDR3 coding sequence is TGTGCCACCAGCAACGGACTCCGCCCTAGCACAGATACGCAGTATTTT. It specifies CATSNGLRPSTDTQYF.